What follows are 16 T cell receptor beta chains derived from one specimen sequenced in a study of blood T cell repertoires in COVID-19. Generated by immunoSEQ multiplex PCR, the TCRdb table keeps only in-frame clones and is missing some. The data contain tens of thousands of clones, approximately 81% of them seen just once; the ten biggest clones take up roughly 15%. The sequenced sample was peripheral blood. These receptors were taken from a woman in her seventies with acute or convalescent COVID-19.

The chain uses TRBV4-1 and TRBJ2-1; 8 bases align to TRBD2. V was pared by 4 bases and J by 5 bases, with 10 bases of the junction left unmatched. Germline values: CDR1 MGHRA, CDR2 YSYEKL. The CDR3 runs to 16 residues. The CDR3 coding sequence is TGCGCCAGCAGCCTGTATAGCGGGGTGAGTAACAATGAGCAGTTCTTC. As protein: CASSLYSGVSNNEQFF.

This clone has more than one count but fewer than ten. The chain couples TRBV28 to TRBJ1-5; perhaps TRBD1 as D (5 bases). Germline V gene data show CDR1 as MDHEN and CDR2 as SYDVKM. With 7 bases removed from V and 1 base from J, the gap between germline ends came to 14 bases. The CDR3 covers 15 residues. CDR3 amino acids: CASTPGGVSNQPQHF. For the CDR3, the DNA is TGTGCCAGCACTCCTGGGGGGGTAAGCAATCAGCCCCAGCATTTT.

The CDR3, as DNA: TGTGCCAGCAGTTACCATCGGGACAGGGCCACAGATACGCAGTATTTT. Translated, it gives CASSYHRDRATDTQYF. The V and J genes are TRBV6-5 and TRBJ2-3, with 9 bases that match TRBD1. CDR1 is MNHEY, CDR2 SVGAGI, per germline. The CDR3 runs 16 residues. V lost 2 bases, J lost 2 bases, and 5 bases stayed unmatched.

CDR3 coding DNA: TGTGCCAGCACCTCCAGGGCAGGCTCCTACAATGAGCAGTTCTTC. This gives the protein CASTSRAGSYNEQFF. This chain joins TRBV6-5 and TRBJ2-1, with D possibly TRBD1 on 5 matching bases. The CDR3 is 15 residues long. Deletions cut 7 bases from V and 0 bases from J, with 13 bases between. Germline CDR1 and CDR2: MNHEY and SVGAGI.

The rearrangement links TRBV30 to TRBJ1-3; TRBD1 matches at 8 bases. Germline CDR1 GTSNPN, CDR2 SVGIG (reference sequence). Trimming cost V 6 bases and J 7 bases; bases outside gene matches: 8. This CDR3 comprises 13 residues. As DNA, the CDR3 is TGTGCCTGCTCCTCGGACAGGGTTAACACCATATATTTT. This sequence encodes CACSSDRVNTIYF.

The chain couples TRBV4-1 to TRBJ2-2; unclear D gene. V shed 0 bases and J shed 7 bases, with 6 bases lying between them. The CDR3 is made up of 13 amino acids. The V gene's germline CDR1 is MGHRA and CDR2 YSYEKL. CDR3 protein: CASSQEHLGELFF. CDR3 DNA sequence: TGCGCCAGCAGCCAAGAACATCTCGGGGAGCTGTTTTTT.

CDR3 sequence (DNA): TGCGCCAGCAGCTGGGAAGACAGGGCGAACACTGAAGCTTTCTTT. It specifies CASSWEDRANTEAFF. V is TRBV5-1 and J is TRBJ1-1, with 7 bases aligning to TRBD1. Germline V gene sequence: CDR1 SGHRS, CDR2 YFSETQ. The CDR3 is 15 residues long. Germline trimming cut 3 bases from V and 1 base from J; bases unmatched to any gene: 6.

The J gene is TRBJ2-3, the V gene TRBV7-6, with D uncertain. CDR1 is SGHVS and CDR2 is FNYEAQ in the germline V gene. V lost 3 bases to trimming and J lost 2 bases, with 9 bases between them. This CDR3 has 14 amino acids. The DNA of the CDR3 is TGTGCCAGCAGCTTCCTTCTAGACACAGATACGCAGTATTTT. This encodes CASSFLLDTDTQYF.

The chain joins TRBV4-3 to TRBJ1-1, with 10 positions matching TRBD1. The germline V gene has CDR1 LGHNA and CDR2 YSLEER. The CDR3 totals 16 residues. The trim removed 0 bases at V and 2 bases at J, leaving 3 bases unmatched. The CDR3 is CASSQDRQGANTEAFF. The CDR3, as DNA: TGCGCCAGCAGCCAAGATCGACAGGGGGCAAACACTGAAGCTTTCTTT.

By proportion, this clone is large. J is TRBJ2-7 and V is TRBV28; 7 nucleotides match TRBD2. CDR1 and CDR2 (germline): MDHEN, SYDVKM. Trimming cost V 3 bases and J 4 bases; bases outside gene matches: 9. This CDR3 contains 15 residues. CDR3 loop: CASSFGEGRLYEQYV. The CDR3 DNA reads as TGTGCCAGCAGTTTCGGGGAGGGGCGGCTTTACGAGCAGTACGTC.

In this sample, this clone turned up a few times. V and J are TRBV29-1 and TRBJ2-3, with TRBD2 as a possible D gene (6 bases). Germline lookup yields CDR1 SQVTM and CDR2 ANQGSEA. The CDR3 spans 17 residues. V was trimmed by 6 bases and J by 0 bases, leaving 22 bases between them. In DNA form, the CDR3 reads TGCAGCGTCTACTTTAGCGTTCGGGAGATTAGCACAGATACGCAGTATTTT. Its translation is CSVYFSVREISTDTQYF.

About this clone itself: The junction shows a germline mismatch at one end, possibly a read error. The sample carries other DNA sequences with the same CDR3. The CDR3 bases are TGTGCTAGCTCACTCCGGGACAGGGGAGAGACCCAGTACTTC. It is translated as CASSLRDRGETQYF. The chain employs TRBV18 and TRBJ2-5, with 10 bases identical to TRBD1. This CDR3 spans 14 amino acids. In germline, CDR1 is KGHSH, CDR2 LQKENI.

The V call is TRBV5-1, the J call TRBJ2-3, with D perhaps TRBD1 (5 bases). Germline V gene lookup returns CDR1 SGHRS and CDR2 YFSETQ. The length of the CDR3 is 15 residues. V dropped 4 bases and J dropped 0 bases, with 12 bases sitting between them. The CDR3 DNA sequence: TGCGCCAGCAGCGACGACAGAGTTAGCACAGATACGCAGTATTTT. Residues: CASSDDRVSTDTQYF.

The chain carries TRBV19 and TRBJ1-2, with a tentative D call TRBD1 (6 bases). This CDR3 has 15 residues. Germline assignment: CDR1 LNHDA and CDR2 SQIVND (reference sequence). V was pared by 9 bases and J by 3 bases, with 20 bases between. Here the CDR3 reads CASLKVAGQYYGYTF. CDR3 DNA: TGTGCCAGCCTTAAGGTCGCCGGACAGTACTATGGCTACACCTTC. Combining the CDR3 with reference TRBV19 and TRBJ1-2 gives the whole variable domain DGGITQSPKYLFRKEGQNVTLSCEQNLNHDAMYWYRQDPGQGLRLIYYSQIVNDFQKGDIAEGYSVSREKKESFPLTVTSAQKNPTAFYLCASLKVAGQYYGYTFGSGTRLTVV.

V is TRBV30 and J is TRBJ2-1, with 8 bases lining up with TRBD2. With 2 bases clipped from V and 3 bases from J, the junction kept 6 bases outside the gene matches. CDR1 is GTSNPN and CDR2 is SVGIG in the germline V gene (reference sequence). This CDR3 spans 15 amino acids. The CDR3 DNA sequence: TGTGCCTGGAGTTCGACTAGCGAACACTACAATGAGCAGTTCTTC. Protein sequence: CAWSSTSEHYNEQFF.

The chain uses TRBV27 and TRBJ2-5; perhaps TRBD1 as D (7 bases). CDR1 MNHEY and CDR2 SMNVEV come from the germline V gene (reference sequence). This CDR3 is built from 13 residues. Trimming shortened V by 6 bases and J by 2 bases, and 10 bases separated the two germline ends. In nucleotides, the CDR3 is TGTGCCAGCAGGCGGGACAGTCAAGAGACCCAGTACTTC. Protein product: CASRRDSQETQYF.